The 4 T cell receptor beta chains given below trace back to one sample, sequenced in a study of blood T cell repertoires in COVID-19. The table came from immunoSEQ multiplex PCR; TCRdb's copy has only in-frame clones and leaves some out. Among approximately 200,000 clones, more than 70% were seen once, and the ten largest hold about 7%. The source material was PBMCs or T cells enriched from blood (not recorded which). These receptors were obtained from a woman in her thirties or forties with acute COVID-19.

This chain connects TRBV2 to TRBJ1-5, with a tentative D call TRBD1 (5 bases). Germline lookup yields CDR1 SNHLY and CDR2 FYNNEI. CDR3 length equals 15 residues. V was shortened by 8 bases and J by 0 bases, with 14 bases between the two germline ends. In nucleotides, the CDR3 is TGTGCCAGCCTCGCTCAGGGTTCTAGCAATCAGCCCCAGCATTTT. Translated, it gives CASLAQGSSNQPQHF. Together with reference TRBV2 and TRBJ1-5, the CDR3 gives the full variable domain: EPEVTQTPSHQVTQMGQEVILRCVPISNHLYFYWYRQILGQKVEFLVSFYNNEISEKSEIFDDQFSVERPDGSNFTLKIRSTKLEDSAMYFCASLAQGSSNQPQHFGDGTRLSIL.

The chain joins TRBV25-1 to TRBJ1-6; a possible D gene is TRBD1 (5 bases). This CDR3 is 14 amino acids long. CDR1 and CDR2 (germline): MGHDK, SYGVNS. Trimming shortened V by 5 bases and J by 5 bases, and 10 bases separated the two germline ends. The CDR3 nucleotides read TGTGCCAGCAGTTCCGGGACTCATAATTCACCCCTCCACTTT. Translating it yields CASSSGTHNSPLHF.

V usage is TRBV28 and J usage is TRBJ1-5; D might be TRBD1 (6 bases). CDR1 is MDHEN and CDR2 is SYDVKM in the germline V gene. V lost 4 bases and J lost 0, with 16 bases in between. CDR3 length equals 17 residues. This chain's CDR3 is CASSSPTGINSNQPQHF. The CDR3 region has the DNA TGTGCCAGCAGTTCCCCAACAGGGATCAATAGCAATCAGCCCCAGCATTTT.

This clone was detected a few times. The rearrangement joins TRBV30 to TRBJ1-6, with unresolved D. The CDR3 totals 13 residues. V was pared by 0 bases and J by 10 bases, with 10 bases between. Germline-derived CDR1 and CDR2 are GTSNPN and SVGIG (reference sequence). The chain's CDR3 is CAWSVQDGSPLHF. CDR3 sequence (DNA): TGTGCCTGGAGTGTACAAGACGGGTCACCCCTCCACTTT.